The 8 T cell receptor beta chains reported below all come from one sample, sequenced in a study of T cell responses to AZD1222 COVID-19 vaccine. Clones were sequenced by immunoSEQ multiplex PCR, and TCRdb holds only the in-frame ones, with some missing. The table includes about 42,000 clones, 75% to 90% detected once. The material was peripheral blood, obtained 28 days after the second AZD1222 dose. These receptors were obtained from an adult who received the AZD1222 COVID-19 vaccine.

This chain links TRBV12-3 or TRBV12-4 with TRBJ1-1; D is unclear. The CDR3 consists of 13 residues. The germline V and J ends were trimmed by 5 bases and 2 bases, with 9 bases remaining between them. Here the CDR3 reads CASSPLFNTEAFF. The CDR3 bases are TGTGCCAGCAGTCCCCTCTTCAACACTGAAGCTTTCTTT.

The chain uses TRBV7-2 and TRBJ2-5; TRBD2 might be the D (6 bases). The length of the CDR3 is 14 residues. Germline CDR1 is SGHTA and CDR2 is FQGNSA. V was shortened by 5 bases and J by 7 bases, with 17 bases between the two germline ends. In DNA form, the CDR3 reads TGTGCCAGCAGCACGAACAAGGGCGGGGTGACCCAGTACTTC. Its translation is CASSTNKGGVTQYF.

This chain connects TRBV6-6 to TRBJ2-7; D tentatively reads TRBD1 or TRBD2 (5 bases each). The V and J ends lost 8 bases and 0 bases respectively, with 11 bases between them. CDR3 size: 13 residues. Germline CDR1 is MNHNY and CDR2 is SVGAGI (reference sequence). The CDR3 DNA reads as TGTGCCAGCGAGGGACCGAGCTCCTACGAGCAGTACTTC. Translating it yields CASEGPSSYEQYF.

V gene TRBV5-1 combines with J gene TRBJ1-2; D unresolved. The V end lost 0 bases, the J end lost 7 bases, and 10 bases lay between the germline ends. The germline V gene encodes CDR1 SGHRS and CDR2 YFSETQ. CDR3 length: 13 residues. The CDR3 region has the DNA TGCGCCAGCAGCTTGGATGGGGTGGGTGGCTACACCTTC. It is translated as CASSLDGVGGYTF.

V gene TRBV7-3 combines with J gene TRBJ2-7; the match to TRBD1 covers 7 bases. The CDR3 loop spans 13 amino acids. Trimming removed 5 bases from V and 8 bases from J; junction bases left unmatched: 9. CDR1 and CDR2 from the germline V gene are SGHTA and FQGTGA. This CDR3 reads CASSAGQATKQYF. Written as DNA, the CDR3 is TGTGCCAGCAGCGCCGGACAGGCAACCAAGCAGTACTTC. Full variable domain (missing parts from reference TRBV7-3 and TRBJ2-7): GAGVSQTPSNKVTEKGKYVELRCDPISGHTALYWYRQSLGQGPEFLIYFQGTGAADDSGLPNDRFFAVRPEGSVSTLKIQRTERGDSAVYLCASSAGQATKQYFGPGTRLTVT.

The chain couples TRBV6-5 to TRBJ1-3, with unresolved D. Per the germline V gene, CDR1 is MNHEY and CDR2 is SVGAGI. V shed 6 bases and J shed 4 bases, with 13 bases lying between them. CDR3 length equals 14 residues. The CDR3 DNA reads as TGTGCCAGCAGGGGGAGGCTACCCGGAAACACCATATATTTT. Its protein product is CASRGRLPGNTIYF.

The sample holds a few counts of this clone. The rearrangement uses TRBV6-5 and TRBJ1-2; a possible D gene is TRBD1 (6 bases). The germline V gene has CDR1 MNHEY and CDR2 SVGAGI. With 5 bases removed from V and 0 bases from J, the gap between germline ends came to 10 bases. The CDR3 length is 14 residues. In DNA form, the CDR3 reads TGTGCCAGCAGTCGGACAGTTACTAACTATGGCTACACCTTC. This translates into CASSRTVTNYGYTF.

This clone was seen once. The genes are TRBV29-1 and TRBJ1-2; 10 bases fit TRBD1. This CDR3 spans 14 amino acids. CDR1 and CDR2 from the germline V gene are SQVTM and ANQGSEA. J was trimmed by 3 bases and V by 6 bases; bases with no gene match: 7. The CDR3 loop reads CSVGWTGGYYGYTF. The CDR3 DNA follows: TGCAGCGTGGGGTGGACAGGGGGGTACTATGGCTACACCTTC.